This entry lists 28 T cell receptor beta chains sequenced from one sample in a study of cytomegalovirus exposure and HLA in healthy donors. The PCR contained 60 Vbeta and 13 Jbeta primers. Some clones are missing from TCRdb's copy, which holds only in-frame ones; the method was immunoSEQ multiplex PCR. The table has 140,000 to 150,000 clones, roughly 9.7% seen once. Sequenced sample: PBMCs. The receptors shown here come from a man between 45 and 60 years old in good health and CMV-seronegative.

This rearrangement joins TRBV6-5 to TRBJ2-7, with D perhaps matching TRBD1 (5 bases). The CDR3 sequence is 12 residues long. Looked up from germline, CDR1 is MNHEY and CDR2 is SVGAGI. V was trimmed by 2 bases and J by 7 bases, leaving 9 bases between them. For the CDR3, the DNA is TGTGCCAGCAGTTACAGGGGTCGGGAGCAGTACTTC. This translates into CASSYRGREQYF.

This clone was observed a few times. V and J are TRBV6-6 and TRBJ2-1, with TRBD1 as a possible D gene (6 bases). With 3 bases removed from V and 7 bases from J, the gap between germline ends came to 10 bases. CDR3 length equals 13 residues. Germline CDR1 and CDR2: MNHNY and SVGAGI (reference sequence). CDR3 DNA sequence: TGTGCCAGCAGTTATGGGCAGGGGAATGAGCAGTTCTTC. This translates into CASSYGQGNEQFF.

The rearrangement uses TRBV7-8 and TRBJ1-2; 8 nucleotides line up with TRBD1. V lost 5 bases to trimming and J lost 5 bases; unmatched junction nucleotides: 13. Per the germline V gene, CDR1 is SGHVS and CDR2 is FQNEAQ. The CDR3 spans 16 residues. DNA for the CDR3: TGTGCCAGCAGCCCGCGGACAGGGTTCGGGGTATATGGCTACACCTTC. As protein: CASSPRTGFGVYGYTF.

The V gene is TRBV4-2, the J gene TRBJ2-7, with 8 bases fitting TRBD2. V lost 0 bases and J lost 11; bases outside the gene matches: 9. Germline values: CDR1 LGHNA, CDR2 YNFKEQ. The length of the CDR3 is 14 residues. CDR3 bases: TGTGCCAGCAGCCAAGATCTGGCTAGCGGGTATAAGTACTTC. Protein: CASSQDLASGYKYF.

This clone was detected only a few times. The genes are TRBV7-2 and TRBJ1-1, with D possibly matching TRBD1 (5 bases). There are 13 residues in the CDR3. V was pared by 1 base and J by 3 bases, with 6 bases between. Germline V gives CDR1 SGHTA, CDR2 FQGNSA. CDR3 region: CASSLGGDTEAFF. The CDR3 region has the DNA TGTGCCAGCAGCTTAGGGGGGGACACTGAAGCTTTCTTT.

The chain is built from TRBV6-5 and TRBJ1-1, with a weak D call TRBD1 (6 bases). CDR3 length equals 13 residues. CDR1 MNHEY and CDR2 SVGAGI come from the germline V gene. V was shortened by 2 bases and J by 5 bases, with 9 bases between the two germline ends. CDR3: CASSYHRDTEAFF. The CDR3 DNA reads TGTGCCAGCAGTTACCACAGGGATACTGAAGCTTTCTTT.

The V gene is TRBV19, the J gene TRBJ1-2; the match to TRBD1 covers 7 bases. Germline values: CDR1 LNHDA, CDR2 SQIVND (reference sequence). This CDR3 comprises 14 residues. V trimming: 5 bases; J trimming: 5 bases; junction bases outside the gene matches: 8. CDR3 nucleotides: TGTGCCAGTAGTGTCGACAGGGCAACATATGGCTACACCTTC. Translating gives CASSVDRATYGYTF.

This clone was observed a few times. The J gene is TRBJ1-1, the V gene TRBV9; TRBD1 might be the D (6 bases). V was shortened by 0 bases and J by 7 bases, with 13 bases between the two germline ends. The V gene's germline CDR1 is SGDLS and CDR2 YYNGEE. The CDR3 spans 14 residues. CDR3: CASSVATGPIEAFF. The CDR3 nucleotides are TGTGCCAGCAGCGTAGCTACAGGGCCGATTGAAGCTTTCTTT.

This clone turned up a few times. This rearrangement joins TRBV7-7 to TRBJ2-2, with 9 positions matching TRBD1. The length of the CDR3 is 12 residues. J gave up 12 bases and V 5 bases, and 4 bases lay outside the gene matches. Germline V gene sequence: CDR1 SSHAT, CDR2 FNYEAQ (reference sequence). The CDR3 coding sequence is TGTGCCAGCAGCGCTGGGACAGGGAAGCTGTTTTTT. This sequence encodes CASSAGTGKLFF.

There are a few counts of this clone. This chain joins TRBV6-1 and TRBJ2-3; TRBD2 agrees at 11 bases. This CDR3 contains 15 residues. Losses at the gene ends were 7 bases for V and 4 bases for J; bases not matched to a gene: 7. The germline V gene has CDR1 MNHNS and CDR2 SASEGT. The CDR3 loop reads CASTELAGEADTQYF. CDR3 DNA sequence: TGTGCCAGCACCGAACTAGCGGGAGAAGCAGATACGCAGTATTTT.

The chain combines TRBV11-2 with TRBJ1-1, with D hard to call. Germline loops: CDR1 SGHAT, CDR2 FQNNGV. This CDR3 comprises 13 residues. The V gene lost 0 bases and the J gene lost 0 bases, with 2 bases spanning the gap. The CDR3 protein is CASSLDMNTEAFF. CDR3 DNA: TGTGCCAGCAGCTTAGACATGAACACTGAAGCTTTCTTT.

The rearrangement links TRBV15 to TRBJ1-6; TRBD1 aligns across 11 bases. CDR1 is LNHNV and CDR2 is YYDKDF in the germline V gene (reference sequence). Unmatched junction bases numbered 6, after V lost 1 base and J lost 10 bases. The CDR3 spans 16 residues. CDR3 region: CATSRARTGGNSPLHF. CDR3 coding DNA: TGTGCCACCAGCAGAGCTAGGACAGGGGGCAACTCACCCCTCCACTTT.

The V gene is TRBV2, the J gene TRBJ1-5, with 10 bases identical to TRBD1. Trimming cost V 3 bases and J 4 bases; bases outside gene matches: 0. Germline-derived CDR1 and CDR2 are SNHLY and FYNNEI. This CDR3 region has 14 residues. Here the CDR3 reads CASSEGQGNQPQHF. CDR3 in DNA: TGTGCCAGCAGTGAGGGACAGGGGAATCAGCCCCAGCATTTT.

This sequence joins TRBV9 and TRBJ2-7; 8 bases fit TRBD1. This CDR3 comprises 15 residues. The junction had 5 bases not matched to a gene; V was cut back by 3 bases and J by 0 bases. From germline, CDR1 is SGDLS and CDR2 YYNGEE. The CDR3 nucleotides read TGTGCCAGCAGCGCGCAGGGGGCTGGCTCCTACGAGCAGTACTTC. Its protein is CASSAQGAGSYEQYF.

This clone showed up just a few times. The chain combines TRBV15 with TRBJ2-3; the match to TRBD1 covers 8 bases. This CDR3 comprises 15 residues. J gave up 2 bases and V 2 bases, and 3 bases lay outside the gene matches. From germline, CDR1 is LNHNV and CDR2 YYDKDF (reference sequence). The CDR3 bases are TGTGCCACCAGCAGAAGACAGGGGCCCACAGATACGCAGTATTTT. Its translation: CATSRRQGPTDTQYF.

The chain couples TRBV19 to TRBJ2-5; TRBD2 matches at 8 bases. V lost 4 bases to trimming and J lost 2 bases; unmatched junction nucleotides: 9. Germline lookup yields CDR1 LNHDA and CDR2 SQIVND (reference sequence). The CDR3 consists of 16 residues. The CDR3 reads CASSTSGRWGQETQYF. The DNA for the CDR3 is TGTGCCAGTAGTACTAGCGGGCGGTGGGGGCAAGAGACCCAGTACTTC.

This clone was found a few times. This sample includes further DNA sequences coding for the same CDR3. The V and J genes are TRBV6-4 and TRBJ2-3; a possible D gene is TRBD1 (5 bases). The CDR3 loop spans 13 amino acids. Germline CDR1 is MRHNA and CDR2 is SNTAGT. The V end lost 3 bases, the J end lost 2 bases, and 6 bases lay between the germline ends. This CDR3 is CASSEGVTDTQYF. Here the CDR3 DNA reads TGTGCCAGCAGTGAAGGGGTCACAGATACGCAGTATTTT.

This clone occurred a few times. J is TRBJ1-1 and V is TRBV18; possibly TRBD1 for D (6 bases). The CDR3 extends over 13 amino acids. Looked up from germline, CDR1 is KGHSH and CDR2 is LQKENI. Trimming took off 6 bases at V and 3 bases at J, with 11 bases between the two ends. This CDR3 reads CASSLQGHTEAFF. Here the CDR3 DNA reads TGTGCCAGCTCTCTCCAGGGGCACACTGAAGCTTTCTTT.

Only a few counts were recorded for this clone. The chain uses TRBV1 and TRBJ2-2; TRBD2 is taken as the D call from the table, unchecked against the DNA. TRBV1 is recorded as a pseudogene. The CDR3 sequence is 17 residues long. The DNA of the CDR3 is TGCACCAGCAGCCAAGGACTAGCGGGAGGGCCGTCCGGGGAGCTGTTTTTT. Amino acid sequence: CTSSQGLAGGPSGELFF.

This clone was seen a few times. The V and J genes are TRBV7-9 and TRBJ2-1; maybe TRBD1 (6 bases). The germline V gene encodes CDR1 SEHNR and CDR2 FQNEAQ (reference sequence). CDR3 size: 16 residues. V was clipped by 1 base and J by 3 bases, with 13 bases between them. The CDR3, as DNA: TGTGCCAGCAGCTTAGATAGGACAGCTTTCTACAATGAGCAGTTCTTC. Protein sequence: CASSLDRTAFYNEQFF.

This clone came up a few times. This chain connects TRBV29-1 to TRBJ1-2, with 9 positions matching TRBD1. This CDR3 contains 15 residues. The V gene's germline CDR1 is SQVTM and CDR2 ANQGSEA. With V trimmed by 4 bases and J by 6 bases, 12 bases remained unmatched. CDR3 coding DNA: TGCAGCGTTGTAACAACCGACAGGGGGTTGAATGGCTACACCTTC. Amino acids: CSVVTTDRGLNGYTF. Based on the CDR3 plus reference TRBV29-1 and TRBJ1-2, the full variable domain is SAVISQKPSRDICQRGTSLTIQCQVDSQVTMMFWYRQQPGQSLTLIATANQGSEATYESGFVIDKFPISRPNLTFSTLTVSNMSPEDSSIYLCSVVTTDRGLNGYTFGSGTRLTVV.

This rearrangement joins TRBV18 to TRBJ1-1, with a tentative D call TRBD1 (5 bases). This CDR3 contains 14 residues. V dropped 1 base and J dropped 6 bases, with 12 bases sitting between them. Germline CDR1 and CDR2: KGHSH and LQKENI. The CDR3 reads CASSPHPGEAEAFF. The CDR3 bases are TGTGCCAGCTCACCACATCCGGGGGAGGCTGAAGCTTTCTTT. Full variable domain (outside the CDR3, taken from reference TRBV18 and TRBJ1-1): NAGVMQNPRHLVRRRGQEARLRCSPMKGHSHVYWYRQLPEEGLKFMVYLQKENIIDESGMPKERFSAEFPKEGPSILRIQQVVRGDSAAYFCASSPHPGEAEAFFGQGTRLTVV.

V usage is TRBV11-2 and J usage is TRBJ2-7, with 7 bases lining up with TRBD1. The germline V gene encodes CDR1 SGHAT and CDR2 FQNNGV. J gave up 0 bases and V 5 bases, and 4 bases lay outside the gene matches. CDR3 length equals 14 residues. The CDR3 protein is CASSRDRVSYEQYF. The CDR3 bases are TGTGCCAGCAGCAGGGACAGAGTCTCCTACGAGCAGTACTTC.

The chain has TRBV19 and TRBJ2-3; D might be TRBD1 (6 bases). The CDR3 has 14 amino acids. Trimming shortened V by 4 bases and J by 4 bases, and 12 bases separated the two germline ends. CDR1 and CDR2 from the germline V gene are LNHDA and SQIVND (reference sequence). CDR3 protein: CASSKQGSADTQYF. The CDR3 nucleotides read TGTGCCAGTAGTAAACAGGGAAGTGCAGATACGCAGTATTTT.

In its sample, this clone was seen a few times. This chain joins TRBV6-5 and TRBJ1-1; D is ambiguous. The CDR3 totals 12 residues. The germline V and J ends were trimmed by 5 bases and 1 base, with 5 bases remaining between them. Germline lookup yields CDR1 MNHEY and CDR2 SVGAGI. The CDR3 protein is CASSRQNTEAFF. The CDR3 coding sequence is TGTGCCAGCAGTCGACAGAACACTGAAGCTTTCTTT.

The table lists this clone with a few counts. This sequence joins TRBV6-1 and TRBJ1-4; TRBD1 matches at 7 bases. Trimming removed 3 bases from V and 10 bases from J; junction bases left unmatched: 11. The CDR3 length is 15 residues. CDR1 is MNHNS and CDR2 is SASEGT in the germline V gene. The CDR3, as DNA: TGTGCCAGCAGTGACCAGACAGGGCGTTGGGGAAAACTGTTTTTT. Amino acids: CASSDQTGRWGKLFF.

The chain joins TRBV10-1 to TRBJ2-7; 15 nucleotides match TRBD2. Germline-derived CDR1 and CDR2 are WNHNN and SYGVQD (reference sequence). This CDR3 spans 14 amino acids. Trimming cost V 0 bases and J 11 bases; bases outside gene matches: 2. The CDR3: CASSESGLAGGEYF. CDR3 coding DNA: TGCGCCAGCAGTGAGTCGGGACTAGCGGGAGGAGAGTACTTC.

The J gene is TRBJ1-2, the V gene TRBV5-8; D gene uncertain. The CDR3 length is 14 residues. The germline V and J ends were trimmed by 3 bases and 9 bases, with 18 bases remaining between them. Per the germline V gene, CDR1 is SGHTS and CDR2 is YDEGEE. CDR3 loop: CASSSNLGLRSYTF. The CDR3 DNA reads TGTGCCAGCAGCTCGAATTTAGGCTTGAGGAGCTACACCTTC.